The 3 T cell receptor beta chains in this list originate from one sample, sequenced in a study of blood T cell repertoires in COVID-19. Method: immunoSEQ multiplex PCR; TCRdb's copy keeps in-frame clones and lacks some. The sample lists some 260,000 clones; roughly 82% were seen once. Sequencing was done on a sample of peripheral blood. These receptors were taken from a woman of 80 years or more with active or convalescent COVID-19.

J is TRBJ1-4 and V is TRBV2; 8 bases fit TRBD1. Trimming removed 11 bases from V and 2 bases from J; junction bases left unmatched: 13. The CDR3 contains 16 residues. CDR1 and CDR2 (germline): SNHLY, FYNNEI. The CDR3: CAGIPSQGATNEKLFF. DNA of the CDR3: TGTGCCGGAATCCCTTCCCAGGGGGCGACTAATGAAAAACTGTTTTTT.

V usage is TRBV10-3 and J usage is TRBJ2-7; 7 bases are shared with TRBD1. CDR1 and CDR2 (germline): ENHRY, SYGVKD. Germline trimming cut 3 bases from V and 4 bases from J; bases unmatched to any gene: 6. This CDR3 is 14 amino acids long. The CDR3 is CAISDRGKGYEQYF. The DNA of the CDR3 is TGTGCCATCAGTGACAGGGGGAAGGGGTACGAGCAGTACTTC.

The CDR3 loop reads CASTRGLAGDNEQFF. CDR3 sequence (DNA): TGTGCCAGCACCAGAGGACTAGCGGGAGACAATGAGCAGTTCTTC. The genes are TRBV6-5 and TRBJ2-1; 13 bases align to TRBD2. Per germline, CDR1 MNHEY and CDR2 SVGAGI. Germline trimming cut 7 bases from V and 5 bases from J; bases unmatched to any gene: 5. The CDR3 loop spans 15 amino acids.